This T cell receptor beta chain was sequenced during a study of T cells in women clearing cervical HPV infection. As for the study in general: Women with histologically confirmed HPV16-related CIN3 or worse, 2 with invasive cancer, served as cases.

Remarks on this clone: Its antigen is currently unknown. The read comes to an end 3 residues before the CDR3 does, leaving the germline J gene to fill in the end.

TCRdb's table, derived via immunoSEQ multiplex PCR, lists solely in-frame clones and lacks some. This repertoire includes tens of thousands of clones. General observations from the study: Combining TCR richness with V gene abundances gave approximately 0.8 AUC. TRBV6-7 abundance was lower in cases than controls (roughly 0.11% versus 0.16%).

All participants had a single incident cervical HPV16 infection, and prevalent HPV16 infections were excluded. The germline CDR1 and CDR2 sequences are MNHEY and SVGEGT. Between the trimmed V and J ends, which lost 2 bases and 8 bases, there was a span of 13 bases. CDR3 size: 14 residues. The sequenced sample was blood buffy coat. The receptor comes from a woman between 18 and 75 years old with a cervical HPV16 infection that either progressed to CIN3+ or cleared (not recorded which). The chain uses TRBV6-2 or TRBV6-3 and TRBJ2-1, with a weak D call TRBD2 (6 bases). This CDR3 is CASSYAGSLYEQFF. The CDR3 bases that were read are TGTGCCAGCAGTTACGCGGGGTCCTTGTATGAG.